One and the same sample provided the 20 T cell receptor beta chains below, sequenced in a study of blood T cells in healthy people across ages. Sample-barcoded 5' priming and a J-beta primer mix drove a second PCR of 7 to 11 cycles. TCRdb used MiXCR to reprocess the 5' RACE reads, holding one entry per CDR3 protein. This table holds 850,000 to 1,000,000 distinct CDR3 sequences, 45% to 50% found once. The sample consisted of blood. These receptors were taken from a man aged 25 to 40 in good health.

This clonotype was seen only a few times. This chain links TRBV9 with TRBJ1-1, with a possible D match to TRBD1 (5 bases). Germline V gene data show CDR1 as SGDLS and CDR2 as YYNGEE. CDR3 length equals 12 residues. Trimming stripped 7 bases from V and 5 bases from J, with 12 bases between. The CDR3 here is CASGGVRTEAFF. CDR3 nucleotide sequence: TGTGCCAGCGGGGGGGTGAGAACTGAAGCTTTCTTT.

V and J are TRBV29-1 and TRBJ2-4; tentative D call: TRBD2 (7 bases). V was pared by 6 bases and J by 8 bases, with 17 bases between. Germline CDR1 is SQVTM and CDR2 is ANQGSEA. The length of the CDR3 is 13 residues. In nucleotides, the CDR3 is TGCAGCGTGAGGGGGGGTCTAACGGACATTCAGTACTTC. Amino acid sequence: CSVRGGLTDIQYF.

The chain is built from TRBV20-1 and TRBJ2-4; a weak D match, TRBD2 (7 bases). This CDR3 region has 13 residues. The V gene lost 2 bases and the J gene lost 7 bases, with 12 bases spanning the gap. The germline V gene encodes CDR1 DFQATT and CDR2 SNEGSKA (reference sequence). The CDR3 spells CSARKQGGNIQYF. The CDR3 DNA reads as TGCAGTGCTAGAAAACAGGGAGGGAACATTCAGTACTTC.

The V gene is TRBV30, the J gene TRBJ2-7, with D perhaps TRBD2 (5 bases). The CDR3 spans 13 residues. From germline, CDR1 is GTSNPN and CDR2 SVGIG (reference sequence). With 2 bases removed from V and 3 bases from J, the gap between germline ends came to 11 bases. The CDR3 sequence is CAWSKDEGYEQYF. Written as DNA, the CDR3 is TGTGCCTGGAGTAAGGACGAGGGCTACGAGCAGTACTTC.

This clonotype was seen a handful of times. The chain links TRBV4-3 to TRBJ2-5, with 13 bases fitting TRBD2. The CDR3 sequence is 14 residues long. CDR1 is LGHNA, CDR2 YSLEER, per germline. V gave up 0 bases and J gave up 9 bases; unmatched junction bases: 1. The chain's CDR3 is CASSQDTSGGAQYF. The CDR3 bases are TGCGCCAGCAGCCAAGATACTAGCGGGGGGGCCCAGTACTTC.

CDR3 sequence: CAISDSGRQGGSYNEQFF. DNA for the CDR3: TGTGCCATCAGTGATTCTGGCCGCCAGGGGGGCTCCTACAATGAGCAGTTCTTC. This rearrangement joins TRBV10-3 to TRBJ2-1, with TRBD1 as a possible D gene (7 bases). Trimming left V 3 bases short and J 0 bases short, with 18 bases between. Germline values: CDR1 ENHRY, CDR2 SYGVKD. The CDR3 is made up of 18 amino acids.

This clonotype was found a few times. The chain recombines TRBV2 with TRBJ2-7; D may be TRBD1 or TRBD2 (5 bases each). Trimming removed 5 bases at V and 3 bases at J, with 11 bases between. The CDR3 totals 13 residues. Germline values: CDR1 SNHLY, CDR2 FYNNEI. The CDR3 sequence is CASSQGPNYEQYF. In nucleotides, the CDR3 is TGTGCCAGCAGTCAGGGACCGAACTACGAGCAGTACTTC.

J is TRBJ2-3 and V is TRBV27, with D uncertain. Between the trimmed V and J ends, which lost 4 bases and 1 base, there was a span of 12 bases. Germline assignment: CDR1 MNHEY and CDR2 SMNVEV (reference sequence). This CDR3 region has 15 residues. As DNA, the CDR3 is TGTGCCAGCAGTTCGGTAACGTGGGGCACAGATACGCAGTATTTT. Encoded protein: CASSSVTWGTDTQYF.

Ten or more counts support this clonotype. The V gene is TRBV7-9, the J gene TRBJ1-2, with no clear D. The CDR3 contains 13 residues. Per the germline V gene, CDR1 is SEHNR and CDR2 is FQNEAQ (reference sequence). V gave up 0 bases and J gave up 4 bases, with 6 bases separating them. This CDR3 reads CASSLAGSYGYTF. As DNA, the CDR3 is TGTGCCAGCAGCTTAGCGGGCAGCTATGGCTACACCTTC.

This clonotype appeared a single time. The chain joins TRBV6-1 to TRBJ1-2, with D tentatively TRBD1 (5 bases). The V end was cut by 2 bases, the J end by 4 bases, with 8 bases between. Germline loops: CDR1 MNHNS, CDR2 SASEGT. CDR3 length: 13 residues. The CDR3 loop is CASSERGGYGYTF. CDR3 in DNA: TGTGCCAGCAGTGAAAGGGGAGGCTATGGCTACACCTTC.

J is TRBJ2-7 and V is TRBV7-9, with 8 bases fitting TRBD1. V was clipped by 6 bases and J by 3 bases; unmatched bases: 13. Germline V lookup: CDR1 SEHNR, CDR2 FQNEAQ (reference sequence). The CDR3 covers 16 residues. The CDR3 region has the DNA TGTGCCAGCAGGGGCGGACAGGGAAAAATCGGCTACGAGCAGTACTTC. It yields the protein CASRGGQGKIGYEQYF.

This clonotype was seen a handful of times. The rearrangement links TRBV4-1 to TRBJ1-6; unclear D gene. The germline V gene encodes CDR1 MGHRA and CDR2 YSYEKL. V shed 4 bases and J shed 9 bases, with 16 bases lying between them. The CDR3 runs to 15 residues. The CDR3 DNA follows: TGCGCCAGCAGCCTCGGCGGGGATCTGGGTTCACCCCTCCACTTT. This codes for CASSLGGDLGSPLHF.

The gene calls are TRBV20-1 and TRBJ2-1; D unclear. Per the germline V gene, CDR1 is DFQATT and CDR2 is SNEGSKA (reference sequence). This CDR3 has 12 residues. The V end was cut by 4 bases, the J end by 7 bases, with 11 bases between. CDR3 in amino acids: CSATPLINEQFF. CDR3 coding DNA: TGCAGTGCTACCCCACTAATAAATGAGCAGTTCTTC.

This clonotype was detected once. J is TRBJ2-5 and V is TRBV5-1; 7 positions agree with TRBD2. Germline trimming cut 0 bases from V and 4 bases from J; bases unmatched to any gene: 9. This CDR3 region has 16 residues. Germline lookup yields CDR1 SGHRS and CDR2 YFSETQ. CDR3 loop: CASSLDGPAGTETQYF. CDR3 bases: TGCGCCAGCAGCTTGGACGGCCCAGCGGGGACAGAGACCCAGTACTTC. Complete variable domain (other parts from reference TRBV5-1 and TRBJ2-5): KAGVTQTPRYLIKTRGQQVTLSCSPISGHRSVSWYQQTPGQGLQFLFEYFSETQRNKGNFPGRFSGRQFSNSRSEMNVSTLELGDSALYLCASSLDGPAGTETQYFGPGTRLLVL.

This clonotype was observed once. The gene calls are TRBV9 and TRBJ2-3; no firm D call. This CDR3 region has 16 residues. The V end lost 3 bases, the J end lost 4 bases, and 18 bases lay between the germline ends. Germline CDR1 SGDLS, CDR2 YYNGEE. The CDR3 reads CASSGGRRFLADTQYF. The CDR3 DNA reads TGTGCCAGCAGCGGCGGACGGCGTTTTCTGGCAGATACGCAGTATTTT.

The chain recombines TRBV30 with TRBJ1-2; D gene ambiguous. Trimming removed 3 bases from V and 0 bases from J, with 5 bases in between. Looked up from germline, CDR1 is GTSNPN and CDR2 is SVGIG (reference sequence). This CDR3 is built from 12 residues. The CDR3 sequence is CAWRGSNYGYTF. The DNA of the CDR3 is TGTGCCTGGAGGGGCTCTAACTATGGCTACACCTTC.

This rearrangement joins TRBV27 to TRBJ2-3; D remains ambiguous. The CDR3 is made up of 12 amino acids. CDR1 is MNHEY, CDR2 SMNVEV, per germline (reference sequence). V was shortened by 7 bases and J by 2 bases, with 7 bases between the two germline ends. CDR3 nucleotides: TGTGCCAGCAAGTGGGCCACAGATACGCAGTATTTT. Translating gives CASKWATDTQYF.

The rearrangement joins TRBV6-2 or TRBV6-3 to TRBJ2-3; D might be TRBD2 (6 bases). Per germline, CDR1 MNHEY and CDR2 SVGEGT. V was shortened by 5 bases and J by 0 bases, with 15 bases between the two germline ends. The CDR3 is 16 residues long. CDR3 bases: TGTGCCAGCAGTCACGAGGTAGCGGCTAGCACAGATACGCAGTATTTT. Amino acid sequence: CASSHEVAASTDTQYF.

In its sample, this clonotype was seen a few times. V and J are TRBV3-1 and TRBJ2-7, with D unclear. Trimming left V 0 bases short and J 0 bases short, with 12 bases between. The germline V gene encodes CDR1 LGHDT and CDR2 YNNKEL (reference sequence). There are 16 residues in the CDR3. The DNA of the CDR3 is TGTGCCAGCAGCCAAGAAAGAGCGCGGAGCTCCTACGAGCAGTACTTC. Protein product: CASSQERARSSYEQYF.

The V gene is TRBV9, the J gene TRBJ2-7; TRBD1 aligns across 8 bases. This CDR3 contains 13 residues. The V segment lost 3 bases and the J segment 4 bases; nucleotides outside the gene matches: 3. Looked up from germline, CDR1 is SGDLS and CDR2 is YYNGEE. CDR3 DNA sequence: TGTGCCAGCAGCGAGGGGGACAGGTACGAGCAGTACTTC. Translating it yields CASSEGDRYEQYF.